This T cell receptor beta chain originates from a study of siplizumab effects on memory and regulatory T cells (dated by TCRdb to between 2018 and 2021). Study-level background: The effect of the anti-CD2 antibody siplizumab on alloreactive T-cell subsets was examined in allogeneic mixed lymphocyte reactions constructed from human PBMCs.

Library preparation used the immunoSEQ multiplex PCR assay. Roughly 100,000 TCR templates per sample were assayed by the deep sequencing platform. Genomic DNA extracted from sorted T cells was used for TCRbeta CDR3 sequencing. The paper's data handling went like this. The R programming language was used for the clonal analysis of the TCRbeta CDR3 data. Comparing unstimulated samples against CFSE-low samples taken after the reaction was how alloreactive CD4+ and CD8+ clones were defined. By matching sequences to the repertoires of sorted unstimulated Treg and non-Treg cells, each alloreactive CD4+ clone was assigned a regulatory or non-regulatory origin. TCRdb's version of the immuneACCESS table is confined to in-frame rearrangements and falls short of the full clone set. An unresolved V gene accounts for under half of the shortfall where checked; the remainder is of unknown origin. D and trimming were read from the DNA, whereas the V and J calls and clone size are those reported in that table. A total of about 100,000 clones appear in this sample, 75% to 95% of them only once. Approximately 0.15% of the sample lies in the top ten.

Sorted unstimulated T cells, along with proliferating T cells recovered from mixed lymphocyte reactions, underwent TCRbeta CDR3 sequencing. Fresh whole blood from ten HLA-typed healthy donors was used as the source from which PBMCs were isolated. Broad study findings and their caveats: Among mappable alloreactive CD4+ clones, the Treg-derived fraction averaged 68.8% with siplizumab versus 26.9% in control reactions. The cumulative frequency of alloreactive sequences that could be traced back to unstimulated CD4+ memory T cells was significantly reduced by siplizumab. Sequences below about 10^-5 frequency were poorly captured, so only a minor fraction of alloreactive clones could be mapped to unstimulated subsets. The suppressive function of proliferating Tregs from siplizumab cultures was not functionally confirmed. Unstimulated naive T cells appeared to be more diverse than memory T cells, and naive cells seemed to make a substantial contribution to the alloresponse. Roughly 75-97% of proliferating CD4+ or CD8+ clones could not be assigned a naive or memory phenotype.

About this clone: What antigen it recognizes has not been identified. Base qualities are not recorded, but no much larger clone differs from it by a single base.

This TCR was recovered from a human donor in good health. Input material: CD4+ T cells sorted from blood.

The CDR3 amino acid sequence is: CASSLNLDRGRDEQYF. The nucleotide sequence is TGCGCCAGCAGCTTGAACCTAGACAGGGGTAGGGACGAGCAGTACTTC. The V and J genes are TRBV5-1 and TRBJ2-7; 8 bases in the middle match TRBD1. The germline V gene supplies CDR1 SGHRS and CDR2 YFSETQ. Measured from the cysteine to the phenylalanine, the CDR3 is 16 residues long. The read is trimmed to its CDR3 DNA, 48 bases read in frame from base 1. V lost 1 base and J lost 5 bases, and the count of bases not matched to a germline gene is 11.